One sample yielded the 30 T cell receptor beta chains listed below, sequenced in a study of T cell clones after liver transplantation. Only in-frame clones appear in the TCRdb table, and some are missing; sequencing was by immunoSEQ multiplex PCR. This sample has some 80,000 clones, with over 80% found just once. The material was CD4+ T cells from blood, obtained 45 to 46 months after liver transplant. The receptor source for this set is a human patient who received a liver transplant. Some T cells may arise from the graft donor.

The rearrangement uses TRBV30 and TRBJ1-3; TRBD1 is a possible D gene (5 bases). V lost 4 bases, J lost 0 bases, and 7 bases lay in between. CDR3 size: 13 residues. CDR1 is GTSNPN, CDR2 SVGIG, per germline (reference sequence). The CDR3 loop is CAWTGFSGNTIYF. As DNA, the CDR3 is TGTGCCTGGACAGGGTTCTCTGGAAACACCATATATTTT.

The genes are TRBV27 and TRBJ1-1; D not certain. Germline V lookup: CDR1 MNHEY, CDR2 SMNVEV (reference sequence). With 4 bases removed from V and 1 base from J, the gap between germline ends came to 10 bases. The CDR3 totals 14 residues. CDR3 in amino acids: CASSYTLGNTEAFF. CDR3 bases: TGTGCCAGCAGTTACACCCTCGGGAACACTGAAGCTTTCTTT.

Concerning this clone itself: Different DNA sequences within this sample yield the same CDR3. The CDR3 loop reads CASSPGGLDYEQYF. The CDR3 coding sequence is TGTGCCAGCTCACCAGGAGGCCTGGATTACGAGCAGTACTTC. This chain uses TRBV18 with TRBJ2-7, with TRBD2 as a possible D gene (5 bases). The length of the CDR3 is 14 residues. V was trimmed by 2 bases and J by 4 bases, leaving 12 bases between them. Germline values: CDR1 KGHSH, CDR2 LQKENI.

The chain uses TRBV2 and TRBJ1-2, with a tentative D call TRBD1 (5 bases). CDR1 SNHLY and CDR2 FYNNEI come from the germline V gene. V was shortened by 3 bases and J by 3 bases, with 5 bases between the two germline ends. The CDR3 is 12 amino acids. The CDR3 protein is CASSDRDYGYTF. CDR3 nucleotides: TGTGCCAGCAGTGACAGGGACTATGGCTACACCTTC.

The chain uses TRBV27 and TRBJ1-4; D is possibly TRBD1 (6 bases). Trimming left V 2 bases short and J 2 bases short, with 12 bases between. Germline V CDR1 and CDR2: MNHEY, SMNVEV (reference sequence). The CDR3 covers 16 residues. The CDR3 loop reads CASSLNKGGTNEKLFF. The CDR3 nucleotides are TGTGCCAGCAGTTTAAATAAGGGGGGCACTAATGAAAAACTGTTTTTT.

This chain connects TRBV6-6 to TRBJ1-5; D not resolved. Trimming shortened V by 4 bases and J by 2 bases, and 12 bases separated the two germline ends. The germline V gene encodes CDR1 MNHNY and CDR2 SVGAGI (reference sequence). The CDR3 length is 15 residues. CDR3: CASSSTDGGNQPQHF. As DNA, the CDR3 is TGTGCCAGCAGTTCGACCGACGGGGGCAATCAGCCCCAGCATTTT.

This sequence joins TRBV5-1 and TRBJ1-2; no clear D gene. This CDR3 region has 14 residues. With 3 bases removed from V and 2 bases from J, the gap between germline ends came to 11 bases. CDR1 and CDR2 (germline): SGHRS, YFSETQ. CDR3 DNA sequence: TGCGCCAGCAGCTCCTTGGGGAAAAACTATGGCTACACCTTC. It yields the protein CASSSLGKNYGYTF.

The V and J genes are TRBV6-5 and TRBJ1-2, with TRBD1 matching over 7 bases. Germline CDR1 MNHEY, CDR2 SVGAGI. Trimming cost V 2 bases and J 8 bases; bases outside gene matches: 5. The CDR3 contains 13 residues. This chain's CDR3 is CASSYEGAYGYTF. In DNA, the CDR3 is TGTGCCAGCAGTTACGAGGGGGCGTACGGCTACACCTTC.

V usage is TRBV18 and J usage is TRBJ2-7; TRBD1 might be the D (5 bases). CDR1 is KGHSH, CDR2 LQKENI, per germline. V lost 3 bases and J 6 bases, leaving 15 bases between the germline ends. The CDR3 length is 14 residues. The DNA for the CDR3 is TGTGCCAGCTCACCCCTGGGTGGGGCAGGCGAGCAGTACTTC. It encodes CASSPLGGAGEQYF.

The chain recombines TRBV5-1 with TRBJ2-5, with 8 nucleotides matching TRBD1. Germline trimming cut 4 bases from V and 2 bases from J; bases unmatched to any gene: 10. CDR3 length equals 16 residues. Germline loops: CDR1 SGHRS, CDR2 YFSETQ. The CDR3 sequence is CASSRQGRRGQETQYF. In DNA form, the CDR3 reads TGCGCCAGCAGCCGACAGGGGAGGAGGGGGCAAGAGACCCAGTACTTC.

CDR3 DNA: TGTGCCAGCAGCCCCTCTGGGGGTTCGAGCAATCAGCCCCAGCATTTT. Amino acids: CASSPSGGSSNQPQHF. The chain uses TRBV7-9 and TRBJ1-5, with a tentative D call TRBD1 (5 bases). The CDR3 contains 16 residues. Germline V gene lookup returns CDR1 SEHNR and CDR2 FQNEAQ (reference sequence). V was pared by 5 bases and J by 1 base, with 15 bases between.

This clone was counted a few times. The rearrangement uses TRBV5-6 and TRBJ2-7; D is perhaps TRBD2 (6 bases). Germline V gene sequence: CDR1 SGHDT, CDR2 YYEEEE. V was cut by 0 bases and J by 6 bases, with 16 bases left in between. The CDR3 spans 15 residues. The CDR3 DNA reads TGTGCCAGCAGCTTGGTGGGGGGTTGGGGGATCGAGCAGTACTTC. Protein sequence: CASSLVGGWGIEQYF. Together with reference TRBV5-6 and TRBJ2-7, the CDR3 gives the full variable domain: DAGVTQSPTHLIKTRGQQVTLRCSPKSGHDTVSWYQQALGQGPQFIFQYYEEEERQRGNFPDRFSGHQFPNYSSELNVNALLLGDSALYLCASSLVGGWGIEQYFGPGTRLTVT.

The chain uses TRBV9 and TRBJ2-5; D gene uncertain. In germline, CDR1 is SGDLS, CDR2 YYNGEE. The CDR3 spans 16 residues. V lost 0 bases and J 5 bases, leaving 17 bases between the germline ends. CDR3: CASSVGGRVARETQYF. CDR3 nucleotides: TGTGCCAGCAGCGTAGGAGGAAGAGTCGCCCGGGAGACCCAGTACTTC. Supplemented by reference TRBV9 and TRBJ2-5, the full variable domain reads DSGVTQTPKHLITATGQRVTLRCSPRSGDLSVYWYQQSLDQGLQFLIQYYNGEERAKGNILERFSAQQFPDLHSELNLSSLELGDSALYFCASSVGGRVARETQYFGPGTRLLVL.

CDR3 in amino acids: CASSFEGFYGYTF. The CDR3 DNA follows: TGTGCCAGCAGTTTCGAGGGATTCTATGGCTACACCTTC. This chain uses TRBV11-2 with TRBJ1-2, with D uncertain. V lost 6 bases to trimming and J lost 4 bases, with 12 bases between them. Germline CDR1 is SGHAT and CDR2 is FQNNGV. The CDR3 consists of 13 residues.

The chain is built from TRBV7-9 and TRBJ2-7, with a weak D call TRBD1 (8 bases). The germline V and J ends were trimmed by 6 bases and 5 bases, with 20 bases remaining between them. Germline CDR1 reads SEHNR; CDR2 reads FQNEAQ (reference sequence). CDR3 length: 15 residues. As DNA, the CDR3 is TGTGCCAGCAGACACGGACAGGGAGGGATCGACGAGCAGTACTTC. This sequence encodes CASRHGQGGIDEQYF.

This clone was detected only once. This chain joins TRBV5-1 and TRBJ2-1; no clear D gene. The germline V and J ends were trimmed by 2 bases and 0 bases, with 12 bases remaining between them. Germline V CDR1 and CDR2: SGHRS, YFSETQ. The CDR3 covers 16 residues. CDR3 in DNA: TGCGCCAGCAGCTTATCTTCCGTTTACTCCTACAATGAGCAGTTCTTC. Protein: CASSLSSVYSYNEQFF.

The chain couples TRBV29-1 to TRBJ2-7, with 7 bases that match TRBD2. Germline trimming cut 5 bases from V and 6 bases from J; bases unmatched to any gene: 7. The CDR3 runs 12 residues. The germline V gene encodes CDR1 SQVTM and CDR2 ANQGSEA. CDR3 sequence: CSVPSSGGEQYF. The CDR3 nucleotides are TGCAGCGTTCCTTCCTCGGGGGGCGAGCAGTACTTC.

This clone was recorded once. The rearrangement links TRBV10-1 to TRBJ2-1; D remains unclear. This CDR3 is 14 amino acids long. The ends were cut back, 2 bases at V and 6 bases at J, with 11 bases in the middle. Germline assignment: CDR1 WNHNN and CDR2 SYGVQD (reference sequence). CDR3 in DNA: TGCGCCAGCAGTGAGAACCGGGCCGCCAATGAGCAGTTCTTC. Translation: CASSENRAANEQFF.

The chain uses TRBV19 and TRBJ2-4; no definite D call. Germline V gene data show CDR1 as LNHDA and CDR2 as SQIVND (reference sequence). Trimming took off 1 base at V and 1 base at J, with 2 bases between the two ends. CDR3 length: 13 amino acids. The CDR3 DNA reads TGTGCCAGTAGTATAGTTGCCAAAAACATTCAGTACTTC. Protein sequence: CASSIVAKNIQYF.

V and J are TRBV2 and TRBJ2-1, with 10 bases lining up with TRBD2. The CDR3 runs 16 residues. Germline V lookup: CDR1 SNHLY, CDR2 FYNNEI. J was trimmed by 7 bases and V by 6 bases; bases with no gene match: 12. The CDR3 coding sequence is TGTGCCAGCAGCGGTTTAGCGGGAGGTAGGAGTAATGAGCAGTTCTTC. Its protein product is CASSGLAGGRSNEQFF.

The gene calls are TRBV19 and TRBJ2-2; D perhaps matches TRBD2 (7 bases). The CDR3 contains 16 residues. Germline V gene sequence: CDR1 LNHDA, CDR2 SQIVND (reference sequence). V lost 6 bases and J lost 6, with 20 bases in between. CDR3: CASRPRGGGIAGELFF. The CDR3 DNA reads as TGTGCCAGTAGACCCCGGGGAGGGGGTATTGCCGGGGAGCTGTTTTTT.

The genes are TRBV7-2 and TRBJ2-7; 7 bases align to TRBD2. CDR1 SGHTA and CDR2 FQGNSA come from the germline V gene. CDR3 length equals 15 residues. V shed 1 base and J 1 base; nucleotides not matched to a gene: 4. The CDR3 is CASSLGQAGSYEQYF. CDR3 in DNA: TGTGCCAGCAGCTTAGGTCAAGCGGGATCCTACGAGCAGTACTTC.

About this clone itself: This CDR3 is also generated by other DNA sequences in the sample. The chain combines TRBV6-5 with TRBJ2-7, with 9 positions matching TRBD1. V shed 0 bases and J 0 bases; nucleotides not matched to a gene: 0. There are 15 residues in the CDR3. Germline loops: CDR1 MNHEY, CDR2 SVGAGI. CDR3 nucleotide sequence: TGTGCCAGCAGTTACTCGACAGGGGGCTCCTACGAGCAGTACTTC. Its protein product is CASSYSTGGSYEQYF.

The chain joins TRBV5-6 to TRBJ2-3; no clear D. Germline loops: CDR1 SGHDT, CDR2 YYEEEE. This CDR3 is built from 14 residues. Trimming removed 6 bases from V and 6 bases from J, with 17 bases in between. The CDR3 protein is CASKIRPAGDTQYF. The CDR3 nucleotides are TGTGCCAGCAAAATCCGACCAGCCGGGGATACGCAGTATTTT.

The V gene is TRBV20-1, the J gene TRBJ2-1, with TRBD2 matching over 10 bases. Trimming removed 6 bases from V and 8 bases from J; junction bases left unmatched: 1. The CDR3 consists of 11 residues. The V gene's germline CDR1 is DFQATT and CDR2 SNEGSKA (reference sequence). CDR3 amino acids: CSAGTSDEQFF. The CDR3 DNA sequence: TGCAGTGCAGGGACTAGCGATGAGCAGTTCTTC.

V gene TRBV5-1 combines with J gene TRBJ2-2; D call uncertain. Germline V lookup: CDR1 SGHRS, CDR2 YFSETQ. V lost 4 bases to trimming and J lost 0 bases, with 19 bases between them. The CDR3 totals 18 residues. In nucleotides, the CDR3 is TGCGCCAGCAGCCCCATCCCCATTAGCATATCGAACACCGGGGAGCTGTTTTTT. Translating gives CASSPIPISISNTGELFF.

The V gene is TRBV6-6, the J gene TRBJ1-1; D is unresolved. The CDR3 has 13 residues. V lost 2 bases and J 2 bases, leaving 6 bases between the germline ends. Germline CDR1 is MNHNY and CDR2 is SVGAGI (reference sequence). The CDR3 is CASSYEVNTEAFF. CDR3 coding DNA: TGTGCCAGCAGTTACGAGGTTAACACTGAAGCTTTCTTT.

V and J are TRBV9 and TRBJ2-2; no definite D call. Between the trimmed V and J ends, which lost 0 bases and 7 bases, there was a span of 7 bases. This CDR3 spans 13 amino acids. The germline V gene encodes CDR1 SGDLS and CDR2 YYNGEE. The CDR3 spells CASSVVWGGELFF. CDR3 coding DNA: TGTGCCAGCAGCGTAGTATGGGGCGGGGAGCTGTTTTTT.

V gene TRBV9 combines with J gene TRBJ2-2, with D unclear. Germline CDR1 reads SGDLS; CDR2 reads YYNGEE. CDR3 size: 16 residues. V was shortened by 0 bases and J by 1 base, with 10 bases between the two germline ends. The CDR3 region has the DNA TGTGCCAGCAGCGTAGCAGAAGGGCTGAACACCGGGGAGCTGTTTTTT. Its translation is CASSVAEGLNTGELFF.

The CDR3 bases are TGTGCCAGTAGTCCCCACGAGGATCTCTATGGCTACACCTTC. Translation: CASSPHEDLYGYTF. J is TRBJ1-2 and V is TRBV19; no firm D call. Germline values: CDR1 LNHDA, CDR2 SQIVND (reference sequence). This CDR3 has 14 residues. Trimming removed 5 bases from V and 4 bases from J, with 14 bases in between.